This passage covers 30 T cell receptor beta chains from one sample sequenced in a study of T cells in tumors after PD-1 blockade. Data came from immunoSEQ multiplex PCR; TCRdb stores just in-frame clones and leaves some out. The sample lists around 60,000 clones; around 77% were seen once. Specimen: PBMCs, collected before anti-PD-1 treatment. The origin of the receptors is a human donor with basal cell carcinoma.

The chain links TRBV3-1 (or the pseudogene TRBV3-2) to TRBJ2-7; 8 bases fit TRBD1. This CDR3 is 16 amino acids long. CDR1 is LGHDT, CDR2 YNNKEL, per germline (reference sequence). The trim removed 1 base at V and 3 bases at J, leaving 8 bases unmatched. The CDR3: CASSQARTGNIYEQYF. CDR3 in DNA: TGTGCCAGCAGCCAAGCCCGGACAGGGAATATCTACGAGCAGTACTTC.

The sample holds a few counts of this clone. This chain links TRBV5-1 with TRBJ2-3; D possibly corresponds to TRBD1 (5 bases). The germline V and J ends were trimmed by 0 bases and 3 bases, with 8 bases remaining between them. In germline, CDR1 is SGHRS, CDR2 YFSETQ. This CDR3 region has 14 residues. The CDR3 reads CASSLVDMTDTQYF. In nucleotides, the CDR3 is TGCGCCAGCAGCTTGGTGGACATGACAGATACGCAGTATTTT.

This clone was counted a few times. Other DNA sequences of this sample code for an identical CDR3. The J gene is TRBJ1-2, the V gene TRBV5-1; D unresolved. Germline V gene data show CDR1 as SGHRS and CDR2 as YFSETQ. Trimming took off 1 base at V and 1 base at J, with 11 bases between the two ends. This CDR3 spans 15 amino acids. For the CDR3, the DNA is TGCGCCAGCAGCTTGCGAGCGGACGATAACTATGGCTACACCTTC. Translated: CASSLRADDNYGYTF.

The chain uses TRBV6-5 and TRBJ1-1; D unclear. Germline values: CDR1 MNHEY, CDR2 SVGAGI. The CDR3 runs to 12 residues. V lost 6 bases and J 2 bases, leaving 7 bases between the germline ends. This CDR3 reads CASSQINTEAFF. DNA of the CDR3: TGTGCCAGCAGCCAGATAAACACTGAAGCTTTCTTT.

This clone has only one observation. This chain uses TRBV15 with TRBJ1-3; D not certain. Germline V gene data show CDR1 as LNHNV and CDR2 as YYDKDF (reference sequence). This CDR3 contains 19 residues. The V end was cut by 6 bases, the J end by 8 bases, with 32 bases between. CDR3 protein: CATRTHLGFKDTDSDTIYF. The CDR3 nucleotides are TGTGCCACCAGGACACATCTGGGGTTTAAGGATACAGATAGCGACACCATATATTTT.

This chain joins TRBV5-1 and TRBJ2-7; TRBD2 matches 8 bases. CDR3 length: 13 amino acids. V lost 7 bases, J lost 4 bases, and 7 bases stayed unmatched. Germline loops: CDR1 SGHRS, CDR2 YFSETQ. The CDR3 sequence is CASRRGGAYEQYF. CDR3 DNA: TGCGCCAGCCGCCGGGGGGGGGCGTACGAGCAGTACTTC. The complete variable domain, with remaining parts taken from reference TRBV5-1 and TRBJ2-7, reads KAGVTQTPRYLIKTRGQQVTLSCSPISGHRSVSWYQQTPGQGLQFLFEYFSETQRNKGNFPGRFSGRQFSNSRSEMNVSTLELGDSALYLCASRRGGAYEQYFGPGTRLTVT.

This clone was recorded a few times. The J gene is TRBJ2-1, the V gene TRBV19; D remains ambiguous. CDR3 length: 18 residues. V gave up 3 bases and J gave up 0 bases, with 18 bases separating them. The germline V gene encodes CDR1 LNHDA and CDR2 SQIVND (reference sequence). The CDR3 DNA follows: TGTGCCAGTAGTATCCCCCCGGGTAGCAGGCGCTCCTACAATGAGCAGTTCTTC. Its protein product is CASSIPPGSRRSYNEQFF.

DNA for the CDR3: TGTGCCAGCAGTCCGGGACCCCAGTTAGCTAACTATGGCTACACCTTC. Its translation: CASSPGPQLANYGYTF. The chain combines TRBV2 with TRBJ1-2; D perhaps matches TRBD1 (5 bases). Germline V gives CDR1 SNHLY, CDR2 FYNNEI. With 5 bases removed from V and 0 bases from J, the gap between germline ends came to 16 bases. This CDR3 spans 16 amino acids.

The rearrangement links TRBV27 to TRBJ1-2; D not resolved. CDR3 length equals 13 residues. V lost 5 bases and J 4 bases, leaving 11 bases between the germline ends. The germline CDR1 and CDR2 sequences are MNHEY and SMNVEV (reference sequence). This CDR3 reads CASSPGFSYGYTF. The CDR3 DNA is TGTGCCAGCAGTCCCGGGTTTTCCTATGGCTACACCTTC.

This rearrangement joins TRBV11-3 to TRBJ1-1; D unresolved. V was trimmed by 3 bases and J by 1 base, leaving 3 bases between them. This CDR3 region has 12 residues. From germline, CDR1 is SGHNT and CDR2 YENEEA. The CDR3 DNA is TGTGCCAGCAGCTTCCAGAACACTGAAGCTTTCTTT. This gives the protein CASSFQNTEAFF.

This sequence joins TRBV18 and TRBJ2-2, with 10 bases identical to TRBD2. The V gene's germline CDR1 is KGHSH and CDR2 LQKENI. The CDR3 totals 18 residues. Unmatched junction bases numbered 10, after V lost 2 bases and J lost 4 bases. The CDR3: CASSPTLAGVQGTGELFF. Written as DNA, the CDR3 is TGTGCCAGCTCACCAACCCTAGCGGGAGTTCAAGGCACCGGGGAGCTGTTTTTT.

The rearrangement uses TRBV9 and TRBJ2-7, with D perhaps TRBD1 (7 bases). CDR3 size: 16 residues. Germline CDR1 and CDR2: SGDLS and YYNGEE. V was pared by 4 bases and J by 3 bases, with 20 bases between. The CDR3 here is CASSLGETRGVYEQYF. CDR3 nucleotide sequence: TGTGCCAGCAGCCTTGGGGAGACCAGGGGGGTCTACGAGCAGTACTTC.

The rearrangement links TRBV6-6 to TRBJ2-1, with D perhaps TRBD2 (6 bases). Germline V gene sequence: CDR1 MNHNY, CDR2 SVGAGI (reference sequence). Trimming stripped 5 bases from V and 10 bases from J, with 9 bases between. The CDR3 is made up of 11 amino acids. Written as DNA, the CDR3 is TGTGCCAGCAGTGATCGGGGGGAGCAGTTCTTC. Protein: CASSDRGEQFF.

V is TRBV18 and J is TRBJ2-7; 12 nucleotides match TRBD2. Germline CDR1 KGHSH, CDR2 LQKENI. J lost 3 bases, V lost 4 bases, and 4 bases had no gene match. CDR3 size: 15 residues. The CDR3 protein is CASSQKTSGSYEQYF. Here the CDR3 DNA reads TGTGCCAGCTCACAAAAGACTAGCGGGAGCTACGAGCAGTACTTC.

The rearrangement joins TRBV4-1 to TRBJ1-2; the D is unclear. The V and J ends lost 5 bases and 2 bases respectively, with 12 bases between them. Germline loops: CDR1 MGHRA, CDR2 YSYEKL. The length of the CDR3 is 14 residues. The CDR3 coding sequence is TGCGCCAGCAGCTACATCACAGAAAACTATGGCTACACCTTC. Translation gives CASSYITENYGYTF.

This sequence joins TRBV5-4 and TRBJ1-1; no definite D call. This CDR3 has 13 amino acids. Trimming left V 5 bases short and J 6 bases short, with 14 bases between. Germline lookup yields CDR1 SGHNT and CDR2 YYREEE (reference sequence). In DNA form, the CDR3 reads TGTGCCAGCAGATCCAGGCTCTTATCTGAAGCTTTCTTT. It is translated as CASRSRLLSEAFF.

The CDR3 coding sequence is TGTGCTAGTGCCTCATGGGGAAACTATGGCTACACCTTC. Residues: CASASWGNYGYTF. The gene calls are TRBV12-5 and TRBJ1-2; the D is unclear. This CDR3 has 13 amino acids. V lost 7 bases and J lost 2, with 11 bases in between. In germline, CDR1 is LGHNT, CDR2 FRNRAP.

The J gene is TRBJ1-2, the V gene TRBV2; 7 bases are a match to TRBD1. The V and J ends lost 6 bases and 8 bases, in that order; junction bases with no gene match: 6. CDR1 is SNHLY, CDR2 FYNNEI, per germline. This CDR3 has 12 amino acids. The CDR3 reads CASSEQGRGYTF. The CDR3 nucleotides are TGTGCCAGCAGCGAACAGGGGAGGGGCTACACCTTC.

This chain links TRBV5-6 with TRBJ1-6; D is undetermined. V was clipped by 2 bases and J by 6 bases, with 12 bases between them. The germline V gene has CDR1 SGHDT and CDR2 YYEEEE. The CDR3 runs to 15 residues. The DNA of the CDR3 is TGTGCCAGCAGCTTTGGCCCGAGCATTAATTCACCCCTCCACTTT. Protein sequence: CASSFGPSINSPLHF. The variable domain in full, with the rest retrieved from reference TRBV5-6 and TRBJ1-6, is DAGVTQSPTHLIKTRGQQVTLRCSPKSGHDTVSWYQQALGQGPQFIFQYYEEEERQRGNFPDRFSGHQFPNYSSELNVNALLLGDSALYLCASSFGPSINSPLHFGNGTRLTVT.

This clone appeared once. The chain couples TRBV7-8 to TRBJ1-1; maybe TRBD1 (6 bases). V dropped 2 bases and J dropped 10 bases, with 23 bases sitting between them. CDR1 and CDR2 (germline): SGHVS, FQNEAQ. This CDR3 contains 16 residues. The CDR3 nucleotides are TGTGCCAGCAGCTTAAATTGGGGGGCCCCGGGGTATGGAGCTTTCTTT. Protein: CASSLNWGAPGYGAFF.

The J gene is TRBJ1-1, the V gene TRBV5-5; D uncertain. Germline CDR1 and CDR2: SGHKS and YYEKEE (reference sequence). Deletions cut 0 bases from V and 4 bases from J, with 16 bases between. This CDR3 is built from 16 residues. The CDR3 loop reads CASSLDPLRSGTEAFF. CDR3 coding DNA: TGTGCCAGCAGCTTGGATCCCCTACGATCGGGCACTGAAGCTTTCTTT.

The rearrangement links TRBV19 to TRBJ1-4; unclear D gene. CDR3 size: 15 residues. Germline CDR1 is LNHDA and CDR2 is SQIVND (reference sequence). Trimming removed 8 bases at V and 0 bases at J, with 13 bases between. The CDR3 loop is CASFPQAATNEKLFF. The CDR3 DNA sequence: TGTGCCAGTTTCCCTCAAGCCGCAACTAATGAAAAACTGTTTTTT.

This chain uses TRBV5-6 with TRBJ1-3, with D possibly being TRBD1 (6 bases). Germline V gene data show CDR1 as SGHDT and CDR2 as YYEEEE. The V end lost 3 bases, the J end lost 4 bases, and 14 bases lay between the germline ends. The CDR3 is 15 amino acids. CDR3 DNA sequence: TGTGCCAGCAGCTACGGGGGGCTAATCGGAAACACCATATATTTT. Its protein product is CASSYGGLIGNTIYF.

This rearrangement joins TRBV6-5 to TRBJ2-3, with TRBD2 matching 9 bases. V shed 5 bases, J shed 0 bases, and the junction held 0 bases outside the gene matches. This CDR3 spans 14 amino acids. CDR1 MNHEY and CDR2 SVGAGI come from the germline V gene. Here the CDR3 reads CASSLAGSTDTQYF. CDR3 in DNA: TGTGCCAGCAGTCTAGCGGGGAGCACAGATACGCAGTATTTT.

The chain employs TRBV19 and TRBJ2-1; 14 nucleotides align to TRBD2. Germline V gene lookup returns CDR1 LNHDA and CDR2 SQIVND (reference sequence). Trimming cost V 3 bases and J 2 bases; bases outside gene matches: 12. This CDR3 has 20 residues. The CDR3 here is CASSIPRTSGGSGAYNEQFF. The CDR3 DNA reads TGTGCCAGTAGTATCCCTCGGACTAGCGGGGGGTCGGGAGCCTACAATGAGCAGTTCTTC.

The V and J genes are TRBV9 and TRBJ1-1; possible D gene TRBD1, 5 bases. The germline V gene has CDR1 SGDLS and CDR2 YYNGEE. This CDR3 is 14 amino acids long. V was clipped by 4 bases and J by 1 base, with 11 bases between them. The CDR3: CASSPRQWNTEAFF. DNA of the CDR3: TGTGCCAGCAGCCCCAGACAGTGGAACACTGAAGCTTTCTTT.

This clone was seen ten or more times. The chain employs TRBV18 and TRBJ2-1, with D unclear. Trimming took off 0 bases at V and 7 bases at J, with 13 bases between the two ends. The CDR3 spans 15 residues. CDR1 is KGHSH, CDR2 LQKENI, per germline. This chain's CDR3 is CASSPPTGQTNEQFF. In DNA, the CDR3 is TGTGCCAGCTCACCACCGACCGGGCAGACGAATGAGCAGTTCTTC.

V gene TRBV9 combines with J gene TRBJ1-1; weak D call: TRBD1 (6 bases). Per the germline V gene, CDR1 is SGDLS and CDR2 is YYNGEE. V lost 3 bases and J 0 bases, leaving 12 bases between the germline ends. CDR3 length: 15 residues. The CDR3 DNA reads as TGTGCCAGCAGCGCCACAGGGAATATGAACACTGAAGCTTTCTTT. Protein: CASSATGNMNTEAFF.

This clone occurred once. The chain is built from TRBV4-1 and TRBJ2-3, with 7 bases fitting TRBD2. The germline gives CDR1 MGHRA, CDR2 YSYEKL. The CDR3 is 16 residues long. The V segment lost 1 base and the J segment 6 bases; nucleotides outside the gene matches: 10. The DNA for the CDR3 is TGCGCCAGCAGCCAAGTCGGCAGGCGGGGGAGGGATACGCAGTATTTT. Translated, it gives CASSQVGRRGRDTQYF.

This rearrangement joins TRBV6-6 to TRBJ1-2; D possibly corresponds to TRBD1 (5 bases). The germline V gene has CDR1 MNHNY and CDR2 SVGAGI (reference sequence). With 3 bases removed from V and 5 bases from J, the gap between germline ends came to 19 bases. The CDR3 is 16 amino acids. The CDR3 region is CASSYSRDAPFYGYTF. The CDR3 DNA is TGTGCCAGCAGTTATTCAAGGGACGCGCCTTTTTATGGCTACACCTTC.